This TCR beta chain derives from a study of blood T cell repertoires in COVID-19. The wider study: PBMCs, B-cell-depleted T cells, or T cells were the source of the cDNA or gDNA that made up the material.

Study processing details: Reference gene primer amplification yielded estimated nucleated cell counts. Profiling relied on immunoSEQ multiplex PCR, and the TCRdb table lists in-frame clones only, not all of them. V and J calls and clone size are those listed in that table; D and trimming were worked out from the DNA. The data contain fewer than 350,000 clones, approximately 86% of them singletons. V shed 6 bases and J shed 4 bases, with 10 bases lying between them. The CDR3 extends over 12 amino acids. The Seattle patients joined while their infection was active and were tracked longitudinally afterward.

The TCR was taken from a man aged 25-45 years with COVID-19, enrolled during active disease. The sample was peripheral blood. The rearrangement uses TRBV12-3 or TRBV12-4 and TRBJ2-7; a weak D match, TRBD2 (6 bases). The CDR3: CASSRGTYEQYF. CDR3 bases: TGTGCCAGCAGCCGCGGGACTTACGAGCAGTACTTC.